The source of this T cell receptor (beta chain) is a study of T cell changes during pregnancy in multiple sclerosis. Measured with immunoSEQ multiplex PCR; TCRdb has only the in-frame clones, and not every one. The table lists about 72,000 clones, roughly 91% of them singletons. The V and J ends lost 0 bases and 6 bases respectively, with 12 bases between them. This CDR3 is built from 14 residues. The V gene's germline CDR1 is SGHRS and CDR2 YFSETQ. The source was peripheral blood, collected in the third trimester of pregnancy. The V call is TRBV5-1, the J call TRBJ1-2, with D possibly TRBD1 on 5 matching bases. This clonotype originated in a female donor in good health, enrolled as a control in a pregnancy study. The CDR3 reads CASSLAGGMDGYTF. DNA of the CDR3: TGCGCCAGCAGCTTGGCCGGGGGGATGGATGGCTACACCTTC.